These T cell receptor beta chains were read from a single sample in a study of T cell responses to AZD1222 COVID-19 vaccine. Only in-frame clones appear in the TCRdb table, and some are missing; sequencing was by immunoSEQ multiplex PCR. The top ten hold around 10% of the sample, which has tens of thousands of clones, 80% to 90% seen once. The sample in question was peripheral blood, obtained on day 0 of MenACWY control vaccination. These TCRs come from an adult in good health. Each CDR3 is given with its conserved first and last residue. The D gene is left open where the match is weak. Clone size is stated in some rows and not others, as once, few, many or a class when expanded.

V gene	clone size	J gene	D gene	CDR3 DNA	CDR3 protein
TRBV2	NA	TRBJ1-1	NA	TGTGCCAGCAACCAGGGGAACACTGAAGCTTTCTTT	CASNQGNTEAFF
TRBV6-1	NA	TRBJ2-4	TRBD1	TGTGCCAGCAGTGAGACAGGGGCCCTAACCAAAAACATTCAGTACTTC	CASSETGALTKNIQYF
TRBV29-1	NA	TRBJ1-4	TRBD1	TGCAGCGTTCCCGAGCGGACAGGTGCGCCTAATGAAAAACTGTTTTTT	CSVPERTGAPNEKLFF
TRBV5-8	NA	TRBJ2-5	NA	TGTGCCAGCAGCTTAGGGGGACAAACTTTGGAGACCCAGTACTTC	CASSLGGQTLETQYF
TRBV6-1	once	TRBJ1-5	NA	TGTGCCAGCAGTGAAGTTGCAGGTTCCGAGCAGCCCCAGCATTTT	CASSEVAGSEQPQHF
TRBV9	NA	TRBJ2-3	NA	TGTGCCAGCAGCGGAGCCGGAGATACGCAGTATTTT	CASSGAGDTQYF
TRBV9	NA	TRBJ1-1	TRBD1	TGTGCCAGCAGCGCTATGACAGGGGTAAGGAGCACTGAAGCTTTCTTT	CASSAMTGVRSTEAFF
TRBV6-6	NA	TRBJ1-6	NA	TGTGCCAGCAGTTACGGGGCGGATAACTCACCCCTCCACTTT	CASSYGADNSPLHF
TRBV7-8	few	TRBJ1-5	TRBD1	TGTGCCAGCAGCTCGGACAGGGGCAATCAGCCCCAGCATTTT	CASSSDRGNQPQHF
TRBV7-2	once	TRBJ2-5	TRBD2	TGTGCCAGCAGCTTGGCGGGGGGATCGGAGACCCAGTACTTC	CASSLAGGSETQYF
TRBV18	NA	TRBJ2-2	NA	TGTGCCAGCTCACCAATACAGGGGAACACCGGGGAGCTGTTTTTT	CASSPIQGNTGELFF
TRBV28	NA	TRBJ1-5	NA	TGTGCCAGCAGTTTATGGCGAACGGGGGCAGGACAGCCCCAGCATTTT	CASSLWRTGAGQPQHF
TRBV7-7	once	TRBJ2-5	NA	TGTGCCAGCAGCTTAGCGTTCGGGGACTTTAAAGAGACCCAGTACTTC	CASSLAFGDFKETQYF
TRBV7-9	NA	TRBJ2-5	NA	TGTGCCAGCAGCTTAGGAGAAGAGACCCAGTACTTC	CASSLGEETQYF
TRBV2	NA	TRBJ1-4	TRBD1	TGTGCCAGCACCGTCGGACAGGGGATTAATGAAAAACTGTTTTTT	CASTVGQGINEKLFF
TRBV5-4	NA	TRBJ1-6	NA	TGTGCCAGCAGCTTAAAGGGCTATTCACCCCTCCACTTT	CASSLKGYSPLHF
TRBV1	NA	TRBJ1-2	NA	TGCACCAGCAGCCAACGTGGAGCAGGGGAAGCTAACTATGGCTACACCTTC	CTSSQRGAGEANYGYTF
TRBV7-2	NA	TRBJ1-6	NA	TGTGCCAGCAGCGCTATCAGGGTACGGTCACCCCTCCACTTT	CASSAIRVRSPLHF
TRBV5-1	NA	TRBJ2-3	TRBD1	TGCGCCAGCAGCTTACAGGGGGATTCGCAGGGAGATACGCAGTATTTT	CASSLQGDSQGDTQYF
TRBV11-2	NA	TRBJ2-1	TRBD2	TGTGCCAGCAGCTTACTAGCGGGGGGGCCCAATGAGCAGTTCTTC	CASSLLAGGPNEQFF
TRBV6-2/TRBV6-3	NA	TRBJ1-1	NA	TGTGCCAGCAGCCACGCTAACACTGAAGCTTTCTTT	CASSHANTEAFF
TRBV2	NA	TRBJ2-1	NA	TGTGCCAGCAGTGCTTCGCCGGGACGATCGAGCTCCTACAATGAGCAGTTCTTC	CASSASPGRSSSYNEQFF
TRBV5-1	NA	TRBJ2-2	NA	TGCGCCAGCAGCTTGGGGCAGGGAGGCGCCGGGGAGCTGTTTTTT	CASSLGQGGAGELFF
TRBV30	NA	TRBJ1-5	TRBD1	TGTGCCTGGGCAGGGGGCATCAATCAGCCCCAGCATTTT	CAWAGGINQPQHF
TRBV5-1	NA	TRBJ1-3	NA	TGCGCCAGCAGCTTGTTAGGGGCAGGTGACACCATATATTTT	CASSLLGAGDTIYF
TRBV12-3/TRBV12-4	NA	TRBJ2-1	NA	TGTGCCAGTGGCGGGGGCCTCGTCAATGAGCAGTTCTTC	CASGGGLVNEQFF
TRBV27	NA	TRBJ2-2	NA	TGTGCCAGCAGTCCCAACACCGGGGAGCTGTTTTTT	CASSPNTGELFF
TRBV6-4	few	TRBJ2-3	TRBD1	TGTGCCAGCAGTGACGGGACAGGCACAGATACGCAGTATTTT	CASSDGTGTDTQYF
TRBV7-2	NA	TRBJ2-7	NA	TGTGCCAGCAGCCCGAGGGCAGGGGCCGGAAAGGACGAGCAGTACTTC	CASSPRAGAGKDEQYF
TRBV24-1	NA	TRBJ1-4	NA	TGTGCCACCACTGGGCGCGGGTCTCCCGAAAAACTGTTTTTT	CATTGRGSPEKLFF
TRBV7-2	NA	TRBJ2-1	NA	TGTGCCAGCAGCTCCCCGGCTCGGGGGAATGAGCAGTTCTTC	CASSSPARGNEQFF
TRBV30	NA	TRBJ2-1	NA	TGTGCCTGTGACACGGGGAGAGGCTCCTACAATGAGCAGTTCTTC	CACDTGRGSYNEQFF
TRBV19	NA	TRBJ1-1	NA	TGTGCCAGTATACGACGTTCGAACACTGAAGCTTTCTTT	CASIRRSNTEAFF
TRBV25-1	NA	TRBJ1-1	NA	TGTGCCAGCAGTGAGCGAGGGGTGACTGAAGCTTTCTTT	CASSERGVTEAFF